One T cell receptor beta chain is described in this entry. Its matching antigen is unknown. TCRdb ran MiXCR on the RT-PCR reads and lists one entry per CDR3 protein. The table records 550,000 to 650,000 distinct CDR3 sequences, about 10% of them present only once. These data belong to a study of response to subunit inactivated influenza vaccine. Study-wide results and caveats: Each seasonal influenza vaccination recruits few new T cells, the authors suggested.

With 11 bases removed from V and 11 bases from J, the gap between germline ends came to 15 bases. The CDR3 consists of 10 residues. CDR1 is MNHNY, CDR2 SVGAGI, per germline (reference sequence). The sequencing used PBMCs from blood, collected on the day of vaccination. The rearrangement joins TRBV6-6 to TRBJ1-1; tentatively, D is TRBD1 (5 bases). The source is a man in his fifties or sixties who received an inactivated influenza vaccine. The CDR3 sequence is CAGGSPGAFF. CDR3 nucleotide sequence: TGTGCCGGGGGATCACCGGGGGCTTTCTTT.